This T cell receptor (beta chain) derives from a study of T cells in Graves' hyperthyroidism and ophthalmopathy. Findings and limits, study-wide: In blood, most of the thyroid clonotypes expanded above 0.001 were also present.

Amplification targeted TCR beta CDR3 regions from RNA transcripts. An initial round of RT-PCR targeting the TCR CDR3 relied on the HTBI primer set. TCRdb redid the calling of the multiplex PCR reads with MiXCR, one entry per CDR3 protein. Here the sample spans about 400,000 distinct CDR3 sequences, more than 13% being singletons. Thyroid ultrasound, orbital computed tomography, clinical symptoms, and serum thyroxine and TRAb underpinned diagnoses. Notes on this clonotype: The antigen is unknown.

The specimen was blood. This receptor was obtained from a man aged 50-60 years with Graves' ophthalmopathy.

CDR3 sequence reads: CASSQRGANIQYF. DNA of the CDR3: TGTGCCAGTAGTCAGCGGGGGGCAAACATTCAGTACTTC. The chain has TRBV19 and TRBJ2-4, with 9 bases aligning to TRBD2. Germline CDR1 reads LNHDA; CDR2 reads SQIVND (reference sequence). The CDR3 runs 13 residues. The trim removed 5 bases at V and 6 bases at J, leaving 2 bases unmatched. Looking up the rest from reference TRBV19 and TRBJ2-4 gives the full variable domain: DGGITQSPKYLFRKEGQNVTLSCEQNLNHDAMYWYRQDPGQGLRLIYYSQIVNDFQKGDIAEGYSVSREKKESFPLTVTSAQKNPTAFYLCASSQRGANIQYFGAGTRLSVL.